The 18 T cell receptor beta chains in this list originate from one sample, sequenced in a study of graft-versus-host responses after intestinal transplantation. Method: immunoSEQ multiplex PCR; TCRdb's copy keeps in-frame clones and lacks some. The sample comprises 90,000 to 120,000 clones, roughly 90% of which are singletons, and about 0.73% rests with the top ten. What these receptors recognize is not known. This specimen consisted of unstimulated CD4+ T cells sorted from spleen or lymph node cells, obtained before transplant. The receptors shown here come from a human donor who was the organ donor for an intestinal transplant.

This chain joins TRBV5-5 and TRBJ2-7; D is ambiguous. Germline values: CDR1 SGHKS, CDR2 YYEKEE (reference sequence). This CDR3 is built from 14 residues. Trimming removed 0 bases from V and 0 bases from J, with 7 bases in between. The CDR3 loop is CASSLGALSYEQYF. CDR3 DNA: TGTGCCAGCAGCTTGGGGGCCCTCTCCTACGAGCAGTACTTC. The full variable domain, its missing parts supplied by reference TRBV5-5 and TRBJ2-7, is DAGVTQSPTHLIKTRGQQVTLRCSPISGHKSVSWYQQVLGQGPQFIFQYYEKEERGRGNFPDRFSARQFPNYSSELNVNALLLGDSALYLCASSLGALSYEQYFGPGTRLTVT.

The J gene is TRBJ1-5, the V gene TRBV6-1; D is perhaps TRBD1 (5 bases). This CDR3 contains 15 residues. Germline V gene sequence: CDR1 MNHNS, CDR2 SASEGT. The V end lost 7 bases, the J end lost 2 bases, and 15 bases lay between the germline ends. The CDR3 reads CASILDSPRNQPQHF. The CDR3 DNA reads as TGTGCCAGCATCCTAGACAGCCCGCGCAATCAGCCCCAGCATTTT.

The chain couples TRBV7-3 to TRBJ2-3, with D possibly matching TRBD2 (5 bases). From germline, CDR1 is SGHTA and CDR2 FQGTGA. The CDR3 sequence is 18 residues long. V shed 5 bases and J shed 2 bases, with 23 bases lying between them. CDR3 loop: CASSPRRPWATHTDTQYF. The DNA of the CDR3 is TGTGCCAGCAGCCCAAGGAGGCCTTGGGCGACACACACAGATACGCAGTATTTT.

This clone was recorded only once. This chain connects TRBV7-9 to TRBJ2-6; D ambiguous. Trimming pared 2 bases from V and 2 bases from J, leaving 13 bases between. The CDR3 has 17 residues. Germline V gene lookup returns CDR1 SEHNR and CDR2 FQNEAQ (reference sequence). Here the CDR3 reads CASSLTKAPAGANVLTF. The CDR3 DNA reads TGTGCCAGCAGCTTAACAAAAGCCCCGGCTGGGGCCAACGTCCTGACTTTC.

The chain has TRBV10-1 and TRBJ2-3; the D gene is possibly TRBD1 (6 bases). Germline CDR1 is WNHNN and CDR2 is SYGVQD (reference sequence). This CDR3 comprises 14 residues. V gave up 4 bases and J gave up 4 bases, with 12 bases separating them. The CDR3 region is CASSGAGAADTQYF. Here the CDR3 DNA reads TGCGCCAGCAGTGGGGCAGGGGCGGCAGATACGCAGTATTTT.

J is TRBJ2-1 and V is TRBV5-4, with a possible D match to TRBD1 (6 bases). The CDR3 loop spans 15 amino acids. CDR1 is SGHNT and CDR2 is YYREEE in the germline V gene (reference sequence). V dropped 5 bases and J dropped 5 bases, with 17 bases sitting between them. The CDR3 spells CASSMRGQLHNEQFF. The CDR3 bases are TGTGCCAGCAGTATGAGGGGACAACTACACAATGAGCAGTTCTTC.

The chain uses TRBV7-3 and TRBJ2-5; possibly TRBD2 for D (5 bases). The J call may not be correct, given that the DNA end is closer to TRBJ2-7. The CDR3 runs 15 residues. Germline CDR1 is SGHTA and CDR2 is FQGTGA. CDR3 in amino acids: CASSLRPSLIYEQYF. The CDR3 bases are TGTGCCAGCAGCTTGAGGCCTAGCTTAATCTACGAGCAGTACTTC.

This chain's CDR3 is CASSPLSGGDTGELFF. CDR3 nucleotides: TGTGCCAGCTCACCGCTCAGCGGGGGTGACACCGGGGAGCTGTTTTTT. This chain uses TRBV18 with TRBJ2-2; 8 positions match TRBD2. Germline V gives CDR1 KGHSH, CDR2 LQKENI. J gave up 3 bases and V 3 bases, and 6 bases lay outside the gene matches. The CDR3 extends over 16 amino acids.

The chain joins TRBV7-9 to TRBJ1-1; D may be TRBD1 (5 bases). V dropped 2 bases and J dropped 4 bases, with 8 bases sitting between them. Germline loops: CDR1 SEHNR, CDR2 FQNEAQ (reference sequence). The CDR3 extends over 13 amino acids. Written as DNA, the CDR3 is TGTGCCAGCAGCTTACCAGGGCTCACTGAAGCTTTCTTT. Its protein is CASSLPGLTEAFF.

In this sample, this clone turned up a few times. The chain uses TRBV7-2 and TRBJ1-5; D ambiguous. With 0 bases removed from V and 7 bases from J, the gap between germline ends came to 4 bases. This CDR3 has 12 residues. Germline V gene data show CDR1 as SGHTA and CDR2 as FQGNSA. The CDR3 region is CASSLAAQPQHF. CDR3 DNA: TGTGCCAGCAGCTTAGCAGCCCAGCCCCAGCATTTT.

This chain links TRBV13 with TRBJ2-7; TRBD1 agrees at 7 bases. Germline trimming cut 3 bases from V and 1 base from J; bases unmatched to any gene: 3. Germline assignment: CDR1 PRHDT and CDR2 FYEKMQ (reference sequence). The CDR3 is made up of 14 amino acids. The CDR3 nucleotides read TGTGCCAGCAGCTTTTACAGGGGTTCCTACGAGCAGTACTTC. Its translation is CASSFYRGSYEQYF. Drawing the rest from reference TRBV13 and TRBJ2-7, the complete variable domain is AAGVIQSPRHLIKEKRETATLKCYPIPRHDTVYWYQQGPGQDPQFLISFYEKMQSDKGSIPDRFSAQQFSDYHSELNMSSLELGDSALYFCASSFYRGSYEQYFGPGTRLTVT.

The chain recombines TRBV6-1 with TRBJ2-7; TRBD1 or TRBD2 may be the D gene (5 bases each). Germline V gives CDR1 MNHNS, CDR2 SASEGT. The CDR3 consists of 14 residues. The V gene lost 4 bases and the J gene lost 1 base, with 11 bases spanning the gap. This CDR3 reads CASSVRDGSYEQYF. CDR3 DNA: TGTGCCAGCAGTGTCCGGGACGGATCCTACGAGCAGTACTTC.

The chain carries TRBV25-1 and TRBJ2-1; 9 nucleotides agree with TRBD2. J was trimmed by 2 bases and V by 5 bases; bases with no gene match: 4. This CDR3 comprises 15 residues. From germline, CDR1 is MGHDK and CDR2 SYGVNS. The CDR3 protein is CASSPGLAAYNEQFF. The CDR3 coding sequence is TGTGCCAGCAGTCCGGGACTAGCCGCCTACAATGAGCAGTTCTTC.

The CDR3 sequence: CASSPWDRATTGELFF. CDR3 nucleotide sequence: TGCGCCAGCAGCCCCTGGGACAGGGCGACCACCGGGGAGCTGTTTTTT. V is TRBV5-1 and J is TRBJ2-2; 9 nucleotides line up with TRBD1. The germline gives CDR1 SGHRS, CDR2 YFSETQ. The length of the CDR3 is 16 residues. Losses at the gene ends were 4 bases for V and 4 bases for J; bases not matched to a gene: 8. The full variable domain, with the rest looked up from reference TRBV5-1 and TRBJ2-2, is KAGVTQTPRYLIKTRGQQVTLSCSPISGHRSVSWYQQTPGQGLQFLFEYFSETQRNKGNFPGRFSGRQFSNSRSEMNVSTLELGDSALYLCASSPWDRATTGELFFGEGSRLTVL.

This chain links TRBV11-3 with TRBJ2-1, with 7 positions matching TRBD1. The V gene's germline CDR1 is SGHNT and CDR2 YENEEA. The CDR3 has 15 residues. J lost 4 bases, V lost 2 bases, and 5 bases had no gene match. CDR3 DNA: TGTGCCAGCAGCTTAATTGCGACAGGGTACAATGAGCAGTTCTTC. Its protein is CASSLIATGYNEQFF.

This clone came up once. The V call is TRBV10-1, the J call TRBJ2-3; D might be TRBD2 (5 bases). V was trimmed by 2 bases and J by 1 base, leaving 10 bases between them. Germline V gene data show CDR1 as WNHNN and CDR2 as SYGVQD (reference sequence). This CDR3 contains 15 residues. As DNA, the CDR3 is TGCGCCAGCAGTGAGACGGGGATCGGCACAGATACGCAGTATTTT. It specifies CASSETGIGTDTQYF.

This clone was recorded only once. This rearrangement joins TRBV5-1 to TRBJ2-7, with unresolved D. CDR3 size: 10 residues. The ends were cut back, 6 bases at V and 7 bases at J, with 8 bases in the middle. Germline V CDR1 and CDR2: SGHRS, YFSETQ. The CDR3 reads CASNSREQYF. CDR3 bases: TGCGCCAGCAACTCTAGAGAGCAGTACTTC.

The CDR3 is CASSSGQPNQPQHF. The CDR3 coding sequence is TGCGCCAGCAGCTCCGGACAGCCCAATCAGCCCCAGCATTTT. The chain has TRBV5-1 and TRBJ1-5, with a weak D call TRBD1 (6 bases). Germline values: CDR1 SGHRS, CDR2 YFSETQ. The CDR3 has 14 amino acids. The V gene lost 3 bases and the J gene lost 3 bases, with 10 bases spanning the gap.